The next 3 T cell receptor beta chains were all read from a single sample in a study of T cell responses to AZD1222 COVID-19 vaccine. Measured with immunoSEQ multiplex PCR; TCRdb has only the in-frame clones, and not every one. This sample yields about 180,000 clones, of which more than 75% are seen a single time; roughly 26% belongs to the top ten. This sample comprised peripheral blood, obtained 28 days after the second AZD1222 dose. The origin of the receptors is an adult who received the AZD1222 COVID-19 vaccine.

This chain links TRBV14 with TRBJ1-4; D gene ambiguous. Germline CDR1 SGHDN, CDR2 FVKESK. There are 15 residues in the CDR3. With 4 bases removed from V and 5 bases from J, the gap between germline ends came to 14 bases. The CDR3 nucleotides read TGTGCCAGCAGCCTTGGTGGGAGACCCAATGAAAAACTGTTTTTT. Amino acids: CASSLGGRPNEKLFF.

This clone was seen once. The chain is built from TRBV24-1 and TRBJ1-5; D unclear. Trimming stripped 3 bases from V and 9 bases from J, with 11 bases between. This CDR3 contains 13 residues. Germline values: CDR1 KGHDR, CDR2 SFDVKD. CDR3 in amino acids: CATSDPQDGPQHF. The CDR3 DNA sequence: TGTGCCACCAGTGATCCCCAGGATGGGCCCCAGCATTTT.

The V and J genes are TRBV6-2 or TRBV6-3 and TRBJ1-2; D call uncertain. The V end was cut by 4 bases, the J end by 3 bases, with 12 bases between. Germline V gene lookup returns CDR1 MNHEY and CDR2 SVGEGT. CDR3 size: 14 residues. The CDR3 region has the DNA TGTGCCAGCAGTTTGGGCACCGTCTACTATGGCTACACCTTC. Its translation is CASSLGTVYYGYTF.